This T cell receptor beta chain was captured by sequencing in a study of early T cells in non-severe SARS-CoV-2 infection. CDR1 is SNHLY and CDR2 is FYNNEI in the germline V gene. The CDR3 length is 14 residues. V lost 7 bases and J lost 8, with 17 bases in between. TCRdb passed the 5' RACE reads through MiXCR, listing each CDR3 protein once. Among tens of thousands of distinct CDR3 sequences, 9% to 15% were seen once, and the ten largest hold 3.5% to 5.5%. Source material: whole blood. The genes are TRBV2 and TRBJ2-2; D is unclear. The TCR originated in an adult who was a healthcare worker with PCR-confirmed SARS-CoV-2 infection or an uninfected control (not recorded which). The CDR3 DNA follows: TGTGCCAGCACCCGGCGGCCCTCGACTGGGGAGCTGTTTTTT. Protein sequence: CASTRRPSTGELFF.